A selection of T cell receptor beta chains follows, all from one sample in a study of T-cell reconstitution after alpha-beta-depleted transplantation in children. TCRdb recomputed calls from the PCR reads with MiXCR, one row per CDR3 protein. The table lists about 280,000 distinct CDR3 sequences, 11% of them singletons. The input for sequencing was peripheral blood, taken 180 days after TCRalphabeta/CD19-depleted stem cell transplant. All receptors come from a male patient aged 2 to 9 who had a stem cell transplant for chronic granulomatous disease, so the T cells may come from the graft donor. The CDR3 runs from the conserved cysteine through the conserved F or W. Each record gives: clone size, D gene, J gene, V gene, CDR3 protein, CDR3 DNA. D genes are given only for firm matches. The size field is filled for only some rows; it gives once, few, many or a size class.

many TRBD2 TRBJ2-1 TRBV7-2 CASSLAGGVSSSYNEQFF TGTGCCAGCAGCTTAGCTGGGGGGGTTTCCAGCTCCTACAATGAGCAGTTCTTC
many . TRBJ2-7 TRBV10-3 CAISESGRSYEQYF TGTGCCATCAGTGAGTCTGGCCGTTCCTACGAGCAGTACTTC
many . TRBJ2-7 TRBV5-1 CASSVDGDGYEQYF TGCGCCAGCAGCGTGGACGGGGACGGCTACGAGCAGTACTTC
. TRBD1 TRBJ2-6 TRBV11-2 CASSLVSSRSDRAFSGANVLTF TGTGCCAGCAGCTTAGTCTCTTCCCGTTCGGACAGGGCCTTCTCTGGGGCCAACGTCCTGACTTTC
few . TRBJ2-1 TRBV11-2 CASSPWGRENSYNEQFF TGTGCCAGCAGCCCCTGGGGGCGGGAGAACTCCTACAATGAGCAGTTCTTC
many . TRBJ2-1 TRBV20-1 CSERGGYNEQFF TGCAGTGAAAGGGGGGGCTACAATGAGCAGTTCTTC
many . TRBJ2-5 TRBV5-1 CASSLEIGDETQYF TGCGCCAGCAGCTTGGAGATAGGGGACGAGACCCAGTACTTC
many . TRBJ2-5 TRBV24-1 CATSDTDPGQETQYF TGTGCCACCAGTGACACCGACCCGGGGCAAGAGACCCAGTACTTC
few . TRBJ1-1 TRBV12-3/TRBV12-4 CASSFDGNTEAFF TGTGCCAGCAGTTTCGACGGGAACACTGAAGCTTTCTTT
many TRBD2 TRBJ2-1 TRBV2 CASIRRSGGAHEQFF TGTGCCAGCATAAGGCGGAGCGGGGGGGCCCATGAGCAGTTCTTC
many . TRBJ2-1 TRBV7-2 CASSLGWRDPYNEQFF TGTGCCAGCAGCTTAGGATGGCGGGACCCCTACAATGAGCAGTTCTTC
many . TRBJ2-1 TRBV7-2 CASSLNGGKQFF TGTGCCAGCAGCTTAAACGGGGGAAAGCAGTTCTTC
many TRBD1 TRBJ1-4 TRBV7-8 CASSWDRAANEKLFF TGTGCCAGCAGCTGGGACAGGGCGGCTAATGAAAAACTGTTTTTT
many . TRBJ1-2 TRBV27 CASSTTTGGYTF TGTGCCAGCAGCACGACAACGGGTGGCTACACCTTC
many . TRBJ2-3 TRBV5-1 CASSSGPSDTQYF TGCGCCAGCAGCTCGGGACCTTCAGATACGCAGTATTTT
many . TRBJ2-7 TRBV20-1 CSARDLRDYEQYF TGCAGTGCTAGAGATCTCAGGGACTACGAGCAGTACTTC
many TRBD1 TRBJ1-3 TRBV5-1 CASSSTGDGNTIYF TGCGCCAGCAGCAGTACAGGGGACGGAAACACCATATATTTT
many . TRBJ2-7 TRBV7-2 CASSSRLPGTYEQYF TGTGCCAGCAGCTCAAGATTACCCGGGACGTACGAGCAGTACTTC
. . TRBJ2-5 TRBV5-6 CASSPGPAQETQYF TGTGCCAGCAGCCCGGGACCGGCCCAAGAGACCCAGTACTTC
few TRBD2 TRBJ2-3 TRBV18 CASSPLPLAGGVYTQYF TGTGCCAGCTCACCGCTACCTCTAGCGGGAGGAGTGTATACGCAGTATTTT
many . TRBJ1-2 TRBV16 CASSQSGSPGYGYTF TGTGCCAGCAGCCAAAGCGGCTCGCCTGGCTATGGCTACACCTTC
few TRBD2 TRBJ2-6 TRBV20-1 CSARDPGLAGVSGANVLTF TGCAGTGCTAGAGATCCGGGACTAGCGGGAGTCTCCGGGGCCAACGTCCTGACTTTC